These T cell receptor beta chains were read from a single sample in a study of shared clonotypes between healthy human individuals. Only in-frame clones appear in the TCRdb table, and some are missing; sequencing was by immunoSEQ multiplex PCR. The table records roughly 300,000 clones, about 70% of them present only once. Source material: memory CD4+ T cells sorted from blood. These receptors all come from a man aged 25-45 years in good health. Both conserved end residues are part of each CDR3. D genes are given only for firm matches. Clone size is given for some rows only: seen once, a few or many times, or a class if the clone is expanded.

j_call clone_size d_call v_call cdr3_aa cdr3_nt
TRBJ2-6 - - TRBV4-3 CASSQLTNSGANVLTF TGCGCCAGCAGCCAACTTACTAACTCTGGGGCCAACGTCCTGACTTTC
TRBJ1-1 - TRBD1 TRBV7-8 CASSLALVGQGAQRNTEAFF TGTGCCAGCAGCTTAGCGCTCGTAGGACAGGGGGCGCAAAGGAACACTGAAGCTTTCTTT
TRBJ1-2 - TRBD1 TRBV2 CARRTGDNYGYTF TGTGCCAGGAGGACAGGAGACAACTATGGCTACACCTTC
TRBJ2-2 - - TRBV7-8 CASSLVAKRTAGELFF TGTGCCAGCAGCTTAGTCGCAAAGAGGACGGCCGGGGAGCTGTTTTTT
TRBJ2-1 - - TRBV9 CASSPLLSNEQFF TGTGCCAGCAGCCCACTATTGTCCAATGAGCAGTTCTTC
TRBJ2-7 - TRBD1 TRBV5-1 CASSFGLTGFSGEQYF TGCGCCAGCAGCTTCGGGCTGACAGGGTTTTCGGGCGAGCAGTACTTC
TRBJ2-5 - - TRBV7-8 CASSLGLGRRAWETQYF TGTGCCAGCAGCTTAGGTCTTGGGAGGCGGGCTTGGGAGACCCAGTACTTC
TRBJ1-1 - TRBD1 TRBV5-5 CASSSGQGYDTEAFF TGTGCCAGCAGCTCCGGACAGGGGTATGACACTGAAGCTTTCTTT
TRBJ2-7 few - TRBV9 CASSVGVDPRDASYEQYF TGTGCCAGCAGCGTAGGGGTGGACCCCAGGGACGCCTCCTACGAGCAGTACTTC
TRBJ2-3 - - TRBV9 CASSGDYRDTQYF TGTGCCAGCAGCGGAGATTATAGAGATACGCAGTATTTT
TRBJ2-3 - TRBD2 TRBV5-4 CASSLAGGRATDTQYF TGTGCCAGCAGCTTGGCCGGGGGGAGGGCCACAGATACGCAGTATTTT
TRBJ2-5 - TRBD1 TRBV5-5 CASSYQGALEQETQYF TGTGCCAGCAGCTATCAGGGGGCCTTGGAACAAGAGACCCAGTACTTC
TRBJ2-5 few TRBD2 TRBV19 CASSILAGGYETQYF TGTGCCAGTAGTATACTAGCGGGAGGGTACGAGACCCAGTACTTC
TRBJ2-7 - - TRBV28 CASSDAGDTPYEQYF TGTGCCAGCAGTGACGCAGGGGACACACCCTACGAGCAGTACTTC
TRBJ2-3 - - TRBV4-3 CASSQTRGPDTQYF TGCGCCAGCAGCCAAACTAGAGGCCCAGATACGCAGTATTTT
TRBJ2-1 many TRBD1 TRBV2 CASSEVRDSYYNEQFF TGTGCCAGCAGTGAAGTCCGGGACAGTTACTACAATGAGCAGTTCTTC
TRBJ2-7 - - TRBV7-6 CASSLALSPEQYF TGTGCCAGCAGCTTAGCGCTCTCCCCCGAGCAGTACTTC
TRBJ1-2 few - TRBV28 CATKGLQGTTNYGYTF TGTGCCACTAAAGGACTCCAGGGGACCACTAACTATGGCTACACCTTC
TRBJ2-1 many TRBD2 TRBV15 CATLTSGANNEQFF TGTGCCACCCTGACTAGCGGGGCCAACAATGAGCAGTTCTTC
TRBJ2-7 - - TRBV27 CASSLSRQGWQYF TGTGCCAGCAGTTTATCGAGGCAGGGCTGGCAGTACTTC
TRBJ2-1 - TRBD2 TRBV9 CASSGSTTSGRGYNEQFF TGTGCCAGCAGCGGATCAACTACTAGCGGGAGGGGCTACAATGAGCAGTTCTTC
TRBJ2-7 - - TRBV18 CASSPWRDSYEQYF TGTGCCAGCTCTCCTTGGCGGGACTCCTACGAGCAGTACTTC
TRBJ2-1 - - TRBV5-1 CASSTSLTRRSYNEQFF TGCGCCAGCAGCACTAGCCTTACCAGGCGCTCCTACAATGAGCAGTTCTTC
TRBJ2-1 - - TRBV7-8 CASSLGATSYNEQFF TGTGCCAGCAGCTTAGGGGCGACTAGCTACAATGAGCAGTTCTTC
TRBJ1-2 - - TRBV7-9 CASSLLHLDGYTF TGTGCCAGCAGCTTACTCCATCTAGATGGCTACACCTTC
TRBJ2-7 - TRBD1 TRBV19 CASRGTGSSYEQYF TGTGCCAGTAGAGGGACAGGCAGCTCCTACGAGCAGTACTTC
TRBJ2-7 few - TRBV27 CASSFSEQYF TGTGCCAGCAGTTTTAGTGAGCAGTACTTC
TRBJ2-7 - TRBD1 TRBV27 CASSLLQHGTDNYEQYF TGTGCCAGCAGTTTACTACAGCACGGGACAGATAACTACGAGCAGTACTTC
TRBJ1-2 - - TRBV5-1 CASSLAAVPSDGYTF TGCGCCAGCAGCTTGGCCGCTGTCCCATCCGATGGCTACACCTTC
TRBJ1-1 - - TRBV7-8 CASSVNRGRAFF TGTGCCAGCAGCGTGAACCGGGGCCGAGCTTTCTTT
TRBJ2-1 few - TRBV15 CATSRGDSSSYNEQFF TGTGCCACCAGCAGAGGAGACAGTAGCTCCTACAATGAGCAGTTCTTC
TRBJ2-5 - - TRBV5-1 CASSRGTFEETQYF TGCGCCAGCAGCAGGGGGACTTTTGAGGAGACCCAGTACTTC
TRBJ2-7 - TRBD2 TRBV10-3 CAIRASGGLYEQYF TGTGCCATCAGGGCTAGCGGGGGGCTCTACGAGCAGTACTTC
TRBJ2-5 - - TRBV11-2 CASSLVAQETQYF TGTGCCAGCAGCTTAGTCGCCCAAGAGACCCAGTACTTC
TRBJ2-2 - - TRBV5-1 CASKQPTTGELFF TGCGCCAGCAAACAGCCGACTACCGGGGAGCTGTTTTTT
TRBJ2-1 - - TRBV5-1 CASSLTGGNNEQFF TGCGCCAGCAGCCTGACTGGGGGGAACAATGAGCAGTTCTTC
TRBJ1-1 few - TRBV7-2 CASSRNQGTEAFF TGTGCCAGCAGCAGAAACCAGGGCACTGAAGCTTTCTTT
TRBJ2-2 - - TRBV5-4 CASSSDTGELFF TGTGCCAGCAGCTCGGACACCGGGGAGCTGTTTTTT
TRBJ1-1 - TRBD1 TRBV2 CASSSGTGGGAFF TGTGCCAGCAGTTCCGGGACAGGTGGTGGAGCTTTCTTT
TRBJ2-1 - TRBD2 TRBV19 CASIAGGSSYNEQFF TGTGCCAGTATCGCCGGCGGGAGCTCCTACAATGAGCAGTTCTTC
TRBJ2-7 - TRBD1 TRBV5-1 CASSGGQGALYEQYF TGCGCCAGCAGCGGGGGGCAGGGGGCGCTTTACGAGCAGTACTTC